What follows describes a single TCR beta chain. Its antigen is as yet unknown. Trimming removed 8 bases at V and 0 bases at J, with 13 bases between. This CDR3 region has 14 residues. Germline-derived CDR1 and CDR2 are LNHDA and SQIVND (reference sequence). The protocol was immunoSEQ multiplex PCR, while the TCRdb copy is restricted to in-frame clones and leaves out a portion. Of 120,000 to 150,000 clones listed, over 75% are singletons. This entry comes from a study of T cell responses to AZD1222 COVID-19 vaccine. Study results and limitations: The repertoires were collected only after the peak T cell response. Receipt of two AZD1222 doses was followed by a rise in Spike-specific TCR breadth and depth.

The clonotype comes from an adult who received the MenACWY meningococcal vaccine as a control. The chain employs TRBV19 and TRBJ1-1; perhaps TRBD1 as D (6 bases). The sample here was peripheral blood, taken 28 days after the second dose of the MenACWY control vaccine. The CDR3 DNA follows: TGTGCCAGTTGGGGGCCAGCTATGAACACTGAAGCTTTCTTT. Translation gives CASWGPAMNTEAFF.